This entry concerns a single TCR beta chain. What it recognizes is unknown. It was with 60 Vbeta and 13 Jbeta primers that the PCR ran. Sequencing was performed with immunoSEQ multiplex PCR; in TCRdb, only in-frame clones are kept and a portion is missing. The sample lists 110,000 or so clones, less than 80% occurring once. This sample is drawn from a study of cytomegalovirus exposure and HLA in healthy donors. Study-level results: In vitro experiments confirmed that a few CMV-associated chains were specific for CMV antigens. According to an earlier analysis, most TCR beta V segments yielded productive rearrangements about 90% or about 30% of the time.

Germline V gene data show CDR1 as SGHRS and CDR2 as YFSETQ. Trimming took 0 bases from V and 1 from J; bases not matched to a gene: 3. The CDR3 length is 15 residues. The receptor comes from a man aged 25-45 years in good health and CMV-seronegative. The sequenced sample consisted of PBMCs. This sequence joins TRBV5-1 and TRBJ2-5; 7 bases line up with TRBD2. CDR3 in DNA: TGCGCCAGCAGCTTGGTCGCTAGCGGCCAAGAGACCCAGTACTTC. Translation: CASSLVASGQETQYF.